Listed below are T cell receptor beta chains from one sample, sequenced in a study of T-cell reconstitution after alpha-beta-depleted transplantation in children. Each CDR3 protein gets one entry after TCRdb re-called the PCR reads with MiXCR. Counted here are about 540,000 distinct CDR3 sequences, approximately 30% occurring once; the ten biggest clones make up approximately 33%. The source material was PBMCs, sampled before TCRalphabeta/CD19-depleted stem cell transplant. These receptors were collected from a boy under three years old with Wiskott-Aldrich syndrome, due to receive a stem cell transplant. Both conserved end residues are part of each CDR3.

CDR3 protein,CDR3 length,V gene,J gene
CASSPKGEQPQHF,13,TRBV18,TRBJ1-5
CASSQARSRQGYEQYF,16,TRBV4-1,TRBJ2-7
CASSLLGPGRSGNTIYF,17,TRBV28,TRBJ1-3
CASSLERGQFF,11,TRBV7-9,TRBJ2-1
CASSLASPNTGELFF,15,TRBV5-1,TRBJ2-2
CASSQDGTSGLRYEQYF,17,TRBV4-2,TRBJ2-7
CSAHRTRPTSYNEQFF,16,TRBV20-1,TRBJ2-1
CASSYSDKAYF,11,TRBV6-5,TRBJ1-1
CASSLFDRGNEQYF,14,TRBV12-3/TRBV12-4,TRBJ2-7
CASSKILTGGDSPLHF,16,TRBV5-5,TRBJ1-6